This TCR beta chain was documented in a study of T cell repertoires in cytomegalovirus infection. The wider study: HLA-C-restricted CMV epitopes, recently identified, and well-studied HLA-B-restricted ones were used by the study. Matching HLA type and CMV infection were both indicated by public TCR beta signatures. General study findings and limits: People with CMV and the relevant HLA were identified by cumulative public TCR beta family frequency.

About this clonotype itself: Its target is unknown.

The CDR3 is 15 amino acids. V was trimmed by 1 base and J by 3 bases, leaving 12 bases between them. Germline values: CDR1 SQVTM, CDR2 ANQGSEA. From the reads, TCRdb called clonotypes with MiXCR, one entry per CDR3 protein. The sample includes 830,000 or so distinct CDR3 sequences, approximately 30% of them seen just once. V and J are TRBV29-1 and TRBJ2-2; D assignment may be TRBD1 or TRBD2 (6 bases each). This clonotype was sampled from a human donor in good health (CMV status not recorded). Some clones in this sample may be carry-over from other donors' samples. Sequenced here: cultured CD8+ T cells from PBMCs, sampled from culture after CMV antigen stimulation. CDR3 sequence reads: CSVEAGADDTGELFF. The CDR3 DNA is TGCAGCGTTGAAGCGGGGGCAGATGACACCGGGGAGCTGTTTTTT.